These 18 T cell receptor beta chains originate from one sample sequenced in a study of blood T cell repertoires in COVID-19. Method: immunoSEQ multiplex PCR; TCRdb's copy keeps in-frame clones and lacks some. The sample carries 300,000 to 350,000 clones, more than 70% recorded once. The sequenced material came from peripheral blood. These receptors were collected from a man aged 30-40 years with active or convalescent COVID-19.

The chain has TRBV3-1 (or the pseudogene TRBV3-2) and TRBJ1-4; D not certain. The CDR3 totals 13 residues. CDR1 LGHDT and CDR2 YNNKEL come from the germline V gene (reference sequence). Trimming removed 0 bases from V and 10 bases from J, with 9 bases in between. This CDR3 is CASSQDTAGKLFF. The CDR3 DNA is TGTGCCAGCAGCCAAGATACGGCGGGAAAACTGTTTTTT.

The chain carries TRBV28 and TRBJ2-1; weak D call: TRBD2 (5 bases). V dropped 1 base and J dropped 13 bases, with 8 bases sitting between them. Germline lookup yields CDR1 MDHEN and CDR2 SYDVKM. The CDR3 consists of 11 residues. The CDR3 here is CASSLSSSQFF. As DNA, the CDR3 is TGTGCCAGCAGTTTATCTAGCTCCCAGTTCTTC.

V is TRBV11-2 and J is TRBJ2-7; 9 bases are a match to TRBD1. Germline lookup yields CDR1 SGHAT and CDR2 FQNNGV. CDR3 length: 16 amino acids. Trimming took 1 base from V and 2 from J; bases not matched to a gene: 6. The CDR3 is CASSLGGQGWAYEQYF. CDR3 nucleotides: TGTGCCAGCAGCTTAGGGGGACAGGGATGGGCCTACGAGCAGTACTTC. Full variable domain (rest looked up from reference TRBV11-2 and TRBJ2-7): EAGVAQSPRYKIIEKRQSVAFWCNPISGHATLYWYQQILGQGPKLLIQFQNNGVVDDSQLPKDRFSAERLKGVDSTLKIQPAKLEDSAVYLCASSLGGQGWAYEQYFGPGTRLTVT.

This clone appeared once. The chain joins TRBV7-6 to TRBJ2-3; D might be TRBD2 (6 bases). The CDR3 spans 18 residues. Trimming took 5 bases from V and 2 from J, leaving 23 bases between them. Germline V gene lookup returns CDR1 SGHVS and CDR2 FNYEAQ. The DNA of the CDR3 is TGTGCCAGCAGCCCCCAGGTGGGTAGCGGAGGGCTCACAGATACGCAGTATTTT. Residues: CASSPQVGSGGLTDTQYF.

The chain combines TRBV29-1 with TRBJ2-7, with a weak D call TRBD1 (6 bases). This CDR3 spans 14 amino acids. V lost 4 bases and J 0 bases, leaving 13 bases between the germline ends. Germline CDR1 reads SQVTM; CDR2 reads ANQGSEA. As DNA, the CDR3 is TGCAGCGTTGCCAAAGGGACATCCTCCTACGAGCAGTACTTC. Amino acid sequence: CSVAKGTSSYEQYF.

CDR3 residues: CASSLDFYDGYTF. For the CDR3, the DNA is TGTGCCAGCAGCTTAGATTTTTATGATGGCTACACCTTC. The V call is TRBV11-3, the J call TRBJ1-2; D ambiguous. This CDR3 region has 13 residues. The germline gives CDR1 SGHNT, CDR2 YENEEA. V was cut by 0 bases and J by 6 bases, with 8 bases left in between.

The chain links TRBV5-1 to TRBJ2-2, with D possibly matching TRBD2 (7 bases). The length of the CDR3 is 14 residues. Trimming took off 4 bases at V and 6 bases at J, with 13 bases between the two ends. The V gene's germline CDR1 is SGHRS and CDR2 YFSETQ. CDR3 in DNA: TGCGCCAGCAGCGGGGGGGCCGGGGCCGGGGAGCTGTTTTTT. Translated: CASSGGAGAGELFF.

The CDR3 spells CASGEWTDTEAFF. CDR3 in DNA: TGTGCCAGCGGCGAGTGGACAGACACTGAAGCTTTCTTT. The chain couples TRBV9 to TRBJ1-1; TRBD1 is a possible D gene (6 bases). Per germline, CDR1 SGDLS and CDR2 YYNGEE. The CDR3 sequence is 13 residues long. Deletions cut 7 bases from V and 3 bases from J, with 13 bases between.

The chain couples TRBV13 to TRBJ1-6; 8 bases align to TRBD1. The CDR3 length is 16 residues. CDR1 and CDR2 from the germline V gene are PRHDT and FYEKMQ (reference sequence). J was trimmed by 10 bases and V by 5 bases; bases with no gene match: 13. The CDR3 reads CASSPGAGTGGSPLHF. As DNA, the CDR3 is TGTGCCAGCAGCCCCGGGGCCGGGACAGGTGGGTCACCCCTCCACTTT.

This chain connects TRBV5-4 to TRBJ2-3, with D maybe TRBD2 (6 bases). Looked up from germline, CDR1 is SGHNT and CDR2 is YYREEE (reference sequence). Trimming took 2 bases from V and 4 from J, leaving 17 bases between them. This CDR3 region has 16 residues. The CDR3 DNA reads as TGTGCCAGCAGCTTCCCTGGCGGGGTCGGGGCAGATACGCAGTATTTT. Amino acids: CASSFPGGVGADTQYF.

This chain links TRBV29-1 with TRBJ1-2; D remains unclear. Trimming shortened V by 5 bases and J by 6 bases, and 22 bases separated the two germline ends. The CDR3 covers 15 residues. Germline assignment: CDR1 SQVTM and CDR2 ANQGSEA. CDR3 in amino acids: CSVRTYSSLRDGYTF. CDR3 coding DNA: TGCAGCGTTAGGACTTACAGTTCGCTTCGAGATGGCTACACCTTC.

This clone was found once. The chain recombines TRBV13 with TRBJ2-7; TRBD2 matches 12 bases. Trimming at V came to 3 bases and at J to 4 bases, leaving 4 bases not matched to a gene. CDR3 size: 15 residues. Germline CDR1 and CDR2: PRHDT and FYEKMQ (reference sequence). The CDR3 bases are TGTGCCAGCAGCTTCCCTAGCGGGGGGGCGTACGAGCAGTACTTC. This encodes CASSFPSGGAYEQYF.

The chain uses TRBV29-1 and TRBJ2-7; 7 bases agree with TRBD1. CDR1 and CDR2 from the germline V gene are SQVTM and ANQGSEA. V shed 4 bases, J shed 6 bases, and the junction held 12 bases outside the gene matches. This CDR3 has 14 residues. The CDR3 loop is CSVGDKGGVFEQYF. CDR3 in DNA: TGCAGCGTTGGGGACAAAGGGGGCGTCTTCGAGCAGTACTTC.

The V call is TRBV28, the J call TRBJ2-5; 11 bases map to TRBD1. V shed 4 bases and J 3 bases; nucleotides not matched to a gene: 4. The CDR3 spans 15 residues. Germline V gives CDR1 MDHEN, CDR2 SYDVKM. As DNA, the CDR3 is TGTGCCAGCAGTTCCTGGACAGGGGGCGAAGAGACCCAGTACTTC. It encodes CASSSWTGGEETQYF.

CDR3 nucleotides: TGTGCCACCAGTGATTCCCGCACGAGGGGGGGGGACACTGAAGCTTTCTTT. The encoded protein is CATSDSRTRGGDTEAFF. The rearrangement uses TRBV24-1 and TRBJ1-1, with D possibly TRBD1 on 6 matching bases. Germline CDR1 KGHDR, CDR2 SFDVKD. The CDR3 extends over 17 amino acids. V was shortened by 2 bases and J by 3 bases, with 18 bases between the two germline ends.

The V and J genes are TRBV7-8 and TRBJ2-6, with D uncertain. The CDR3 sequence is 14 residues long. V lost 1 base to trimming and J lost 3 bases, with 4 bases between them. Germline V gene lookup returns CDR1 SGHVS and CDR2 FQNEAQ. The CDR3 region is CASSLVVGANVLTF. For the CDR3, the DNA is TGTGCCAGCAGCTTAGTCGTTGGGGCCAACGTCCTGACTTTC.

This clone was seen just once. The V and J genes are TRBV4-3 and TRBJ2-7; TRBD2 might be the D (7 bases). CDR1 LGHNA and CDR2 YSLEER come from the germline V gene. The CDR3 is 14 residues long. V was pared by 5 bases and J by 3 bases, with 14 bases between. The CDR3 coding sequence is TGCGCCAGCAGCGTAAGGGGGGGCAACTACGAGCAGTACTTC. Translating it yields CASSVRGGNYEQYF.

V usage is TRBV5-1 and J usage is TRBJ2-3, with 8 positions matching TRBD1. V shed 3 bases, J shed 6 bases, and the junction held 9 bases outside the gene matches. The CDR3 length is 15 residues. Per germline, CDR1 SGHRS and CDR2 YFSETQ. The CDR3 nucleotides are TGCGCCAGCAGCTGGACAGGGACGCAGTGGGATACGCAGTATTTT. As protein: CASSWTGTQWDTQYF.